This note documents a single TCR beta chain sequence. The data were obtained in a study of blood T cell repertoires in COVID-19. Sequencing was performed with immunoSEQ multiplex PCR; in TCRdb, only in-frame clones are kept and a portion is missing. The sample includes roughly 220,000 clones, approximately 81% of them seen just once. Germline V gene lookup returns CDR1 MNHEY and CDR2 SVGAGI. Germline trimming cut 6 bases from V and 8 bases from J; bases unmatched to any gene: 10. The CDR3 spans 14 residues. The rearrangement links TRBV6-5 to TRBJ2-1, with 7 bases that match TRBD2. The TCR originated in a man aged 50-60 years who had recovered from COVID-19. Sequenced sample: peripheral blood. The CDR3 coding sequence is TGTGCCAGCAGCCGGACTAGGTCACGCGATGAGCAGTTCTTC. Its protein product is CASSRTRSRDEQFF.